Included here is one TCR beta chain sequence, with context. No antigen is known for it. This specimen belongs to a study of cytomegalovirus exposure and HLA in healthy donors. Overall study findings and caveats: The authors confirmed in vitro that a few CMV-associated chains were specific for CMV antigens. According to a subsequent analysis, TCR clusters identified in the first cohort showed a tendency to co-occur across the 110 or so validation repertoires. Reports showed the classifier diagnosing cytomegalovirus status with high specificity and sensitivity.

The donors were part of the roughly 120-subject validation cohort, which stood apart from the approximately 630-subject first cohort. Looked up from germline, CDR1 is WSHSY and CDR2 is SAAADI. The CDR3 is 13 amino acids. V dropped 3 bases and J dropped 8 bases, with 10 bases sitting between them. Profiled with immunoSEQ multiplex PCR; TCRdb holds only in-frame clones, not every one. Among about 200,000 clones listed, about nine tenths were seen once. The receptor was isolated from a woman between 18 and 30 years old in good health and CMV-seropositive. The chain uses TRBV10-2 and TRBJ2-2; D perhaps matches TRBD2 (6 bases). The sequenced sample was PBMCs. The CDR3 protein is CASSDDRGGELFF. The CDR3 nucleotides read TGCGCCAGCAGTGACGACCGGGGGGGGGAGCTGTTTTTT.